The following is a T cell receptor (beta chain) sequence with its context. Antigen: not known. Healthy bone marrow donors made up the donors. Amplification used 60 Vbeta primers and 13 Jbeta primers. Repertoires were generated with immunoSEQ multiplex PCR, while TCRdb's copy carries only in-frame clones and drops some. This table holds about 150,000 clones, about three quarters found once. This sample stems from a study of cytomegalovirus exposure and HLA in healthy donors. Study-wide results and caveats: Solely CMV serostatus was available to characterize immune exposure. The authors assumed roughly uniform sequencing depth across donors for presence/absence analyses.

This sequence originates from a woman between 40 and 50 years old in good health and CMV-seronegative. The sequencing sample was made of PBMCs.

The CDR3 loop reads CASSLDLQGEIAGGPPYEQYF. CDR3 nucleotides: TGCGCCAGCAGCTTGGATCTCCAGGGCGAGATAGCGGGAGGGCCCCCATACGAGCAGTACTTC. The chain joins TRBV5-1 to TRBJ2-7; 11 bases match TRBD2. With 0 bases clipped from V and 4 bases from J, the junction kept 21 bases outside the gene matches. The CDR3 totals 21 residues. Germline loops: CDR1 SGHRS, CDR2 YFSETQ.